These 14 T cell receptor beta chains were sequenced from one sample in a study of PD-L1 blockade in urothelial cancer. TCRdb's table, derived via immunoSEQ multiplex PCR, lists solely in-frame clones and lacks some. The repertoire has some 25,000 clones, 80% to 85% of them found once; the top ten carry around 9.6%. The sequenced sample was PBMCs, obtained around atezolizumab (anti-PD-L1) treatment. The origin of the receptors is a man aged 70-80 years with urothelial cancer.

This clone was recorded once. Here the CDR3 DNA reads TGTGCCAGCAGTTACCGGACAGTAGCCTATGGCTACACCTTC. Translation gives CASSYRTVAYGYTF. V gene TRBV6-5 combines with J gene TRBJ1-2; perhaps TRBD1 as D (6 bases). The CDR3 runs to 14 residues. Germline V CDR1 and CDR2: MNHEY, SVGAGI. Trimming pared 2 bases from V and 4 bases from J, leaving 11 bases between.

This chain connects TRBV2 to TRBJ2-5, with TRBD1 as a possible D gene (6 bases). Trimming left V 6 bases short and J 1 base short, with 9 bases between. This CDR3 has 13 amino acids. CDR1 and CDR2 from the germline V gene are SNHLY and FYNNEI. CDR3 DNA sequence: TGTGCCAGCAGGAACAGGGTCCAAGAGACCCAGTACTTC. As protein: CASRNRVQETQYF.

V is TRBV19 and J is TRBJ2-2; 9 bases agree with TRBD1. Trimming at V came to 5 bases and at J to 3 bases, leaving 4 bases not matched to a gene. Germline values: CDR1 LNHDA, CDR2 SQIVND (reference sequence). There are 15 residues in the CDR3. The CDR3 DNA reads as TGTGCCAGTAGTCCGACAGGGGGATACACCGGGGAGCTGTTTTTT. It is translated as CASSPTGGYTGELFF. The full variable domain, completed using reference TRBV19 and TRBJ2-2, is DGGITQSPKYLFRKEGQNVTLSCEQNLNHDAMYWYRQDPGQGLRLIYYSQIVNDFQKGDIAEGYSVSREKKESFPLTVTSAQKNPTAFYLCASSPTGGYTGELFFGEGSRLTVL.

The gene calls are TRBV7-6 and TRBJ1-4, with TRBD1 matching over 7 bases. The germline gives CDR1 SGHVS, CDR2 FNYEAQ. The CDR3 covers 16 residues. V was clipped by 5 bases and J by 4 bases; unmatched bases: 10. The CDR3 here is CASSPLRQGSNEKLFF. CDR3 coding DNA: TGTGCCAGCAGCCCCCTAAGACAGGGAAGTAATGAAAAACTGTTTTTT.

The chain is built from TRBV11-1 and TRBJ2-7; D is uncertain. The CDR3 covers 12 residues. Trimming shortened V by 5 bases and J by 3 bases, and 8 bases separated the two germline ends. The germline V gene has CDR1 SGHAT and CDR2 FQDESV (reference sequence). This CDR3 reads CASSHDNYEQYF. The CDR3, as DNA: TGTGCCAGCAGCCACGACAACTACGAGCAGTACTTC.

This clone was detected a few times. V gene TRBV12-5 combines with J gene TRBJ2-1, with 7 positions matching TRBD1. This CDR3 region has 15 residues. V shed 3 bases and J 8 bases; nucleotides not matched to a gene: 10. Germline V lookup: CDR1 LGHNT, CDR2 FRNRAP. CDR3 DNA sequence: TGTGCTAGTGGTTTAGGGCAGGGGGTTATCGATGAGCAGTTCTTC. Translated, it gives CASGLGQGVIDEQFF.

This clone was picked up a small number of times. The chain couples TRBV7-2 to TRBJ2-1; 7 bases map to TRBD1. The V and J ends lost 6 bases and 2 bases, in that order; junction bases with no gene match: 10. This CDR3 spans 16 amino acids. Germline loops: CDR1 SGHTA, CDR2 FQGNSA. CDR3 protein: CASSRGGGSPYNEQFF. Written as DNA, the CDR3 is TGTGCCAGCAGTCGAGGGGGCGGATCCCCCTACAATGAGCAGTTCTTC.

This clone was recorded a few times. The gene calls are TRBV30 and TRBJ1-4; the match to TRBD1 covers 7 bases. This CDR3 comprises 15 residues. The V gene's germline CDR1 is GTSNPN and CDR2 SVGIG (reference sequence). J was trimmed by 5 bases and V by 4 bases; bases with no gene match: 10. Here the CDR3 reads CAWTGGQFGNEKLFF. The CDR3 coding sequence is TGTGCCTGGACTGGGGGACAGTTTGGGAATGAAAAACTGTTTTTT.

The chain uses TRBV2 and TRBJ2-7, with no clear D. From germline, CDR1 is SNHLY and CDR2 FYNNEI. V was trimmed by 1 base and J by 3 bases, leaving 10 bases between them. CDR3 length: 14 amino acids. DNA for the CDR3: TGTGCCAGCAGTGAAGATAGCTACGACTACGAGCAGTACTTC. Translated: CASSEDSYDYEQYF.

The rearrangement joins TRBV21-1 to TRBJ1-1. TRBV21-1 is recorded as a pseudogene. The CDR3 extends over 17 amino acids. The CDR3 DNA reads as TGTGCCAGCAGCCCGCCCGGAGGGCGGAGATGGGGCACTGAAGCTTTCTTT. This codes for CASSPPGGRRWGTEAFF.

The chain uses TRBV6-1 and TRBJ1-5; no clear D. V dropped 8 bases and J dropped 2 bases, with 10 bases sitting between them. The CDR3 is 13 residues long. Germline V CDR1 and CDR2: MNHNS, SASEGT. CDR3 nucleotides: TGTGCCAGCCGGAGGGCAGGCAATCAGCCCCAGCATTTT. This codes for CASRRAGNQPQHF.

The rearrangement links TRBV5-6 to TRBJ2-1; TRBD2 aligns across 8 bases. The ends lost 1 base at V and 9 bases at J; junction bases unmatched: 6. Looked up from germline, CDR1 is SGHDT and CDR2 is YYEEEE. The length of the CDR3 is 14 residues. CDR3 sequence (DNA): TGTGCCAGCAGCTTGCGGGAGGGGAAGGGTGAGCAGTTCTTC. It is translated as CASSLREGKGEQFF.

The chain recombines TRBV21-1 with TRBJ2-7; TRBD1, the D gene given by the table, was not confirmed from the DNA. TRBV21-1 is flagged as a pseudogene. This CDR3 has 14 residues. The CDR3 loop reads CASSTRDRENEQYF. The CDR3 bases are TGTGCCAGCAGCACCCGGGACAGGGAAAACGAGCAGTACTTC.

The V call is TRBV14, the J call TRBJ1-2; unclear D gene. CDR3 length: 14 residues. Germline assignment: CDR1 SGHDN and CDR2 FVKESK. Trimming cost V 4 bases and J 6 bases, with 15 bases left between them. CDR3 in amino acids: CASSPSPRRDGYTF. DNA for the CDR3: TGTGCCAGCAGCCCAAGCCCCAGGAGGGATGGCTACACCTTC.